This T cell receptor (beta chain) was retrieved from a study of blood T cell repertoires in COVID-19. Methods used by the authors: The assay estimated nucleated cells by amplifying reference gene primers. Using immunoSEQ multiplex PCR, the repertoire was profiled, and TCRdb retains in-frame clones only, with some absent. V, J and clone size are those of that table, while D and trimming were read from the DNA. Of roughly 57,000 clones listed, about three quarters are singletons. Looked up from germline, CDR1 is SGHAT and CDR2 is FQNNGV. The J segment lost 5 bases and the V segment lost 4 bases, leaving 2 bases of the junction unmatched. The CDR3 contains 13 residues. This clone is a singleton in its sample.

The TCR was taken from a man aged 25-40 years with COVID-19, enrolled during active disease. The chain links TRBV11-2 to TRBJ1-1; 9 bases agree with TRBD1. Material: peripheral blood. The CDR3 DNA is TGTGCCAGCAGCTGGACAGGGGATACTGAAGCTTTCTTT. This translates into CASSWTGDTEAFF.